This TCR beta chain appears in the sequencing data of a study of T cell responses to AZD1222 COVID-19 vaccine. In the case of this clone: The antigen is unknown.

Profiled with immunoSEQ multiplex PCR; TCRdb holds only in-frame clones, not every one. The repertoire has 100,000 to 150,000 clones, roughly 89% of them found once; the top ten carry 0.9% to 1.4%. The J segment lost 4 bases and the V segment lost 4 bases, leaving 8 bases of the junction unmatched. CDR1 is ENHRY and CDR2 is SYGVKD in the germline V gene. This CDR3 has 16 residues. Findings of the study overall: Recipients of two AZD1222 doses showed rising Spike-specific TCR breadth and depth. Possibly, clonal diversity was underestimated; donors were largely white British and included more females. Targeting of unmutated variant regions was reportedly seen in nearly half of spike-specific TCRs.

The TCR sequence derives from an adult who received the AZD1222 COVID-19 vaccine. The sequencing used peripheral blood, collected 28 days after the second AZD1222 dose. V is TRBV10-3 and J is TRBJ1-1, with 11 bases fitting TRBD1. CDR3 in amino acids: CAISGTGGASLTEAFF. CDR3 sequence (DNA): TGTGCCATCAGTGGGACAGGGGGCGCCTCCCTCACTGAAGCTTTCTTT.